The rows below give T cell receptor beta chains drawn from one sample of a study of T cell responses to AZD1222 COVID-19 vaccine. The table came from immunoSEQ multiplex PCR; TCRdb's copy has only in-frame clones and leaves some out. The repertoire has some 170,000 clones, 90% to 95% of them found once; the top ten carry approximately 4.8%. Sequenced material: peripheral blood, taken 28 days after the second AZD1222 dose. These receptors came from an adult who received the AZD1222 COVID-19 vaccine. The CDR3 runs from the conserved cysteine through the conserved F or W. The order of the fields is J gene, V gene, CDR3 protein.

TRBJ1-4 | TRBV7-9 | CASSRTGGQLNEKLFF
TRBJ1-3 | TRBV30 | CAWGGGNTIYF
TRBJ2-4 | TRBV7-9 | CASTRDPKNIQYF
TRBJ1-2 | TRBV10-2 | CASSEVPRGRDYGYTF
TRBJ1-1 | TRBV7-9 | CASSLTGVTEAFF
TRBJ2-7 | TRBV29-1 | CSVEGLGGASYEQYF
TRBJ1-2 | TRBV5-1 | CASSSVGQANYGYTF
TRBJ2-7 | TRBV4-1 | CASSQDRAGSYEQYF
TRBJ2-3 | TRBV24-1 | CATESSTDTQYF
TRBJ2-1 | TRBV19 | CATTRQGLSGQFF
TRBJ1-1 | TRBV5-4 | CASSLAGRMNTEAFF
TRBJ2-1 | TRBV20-1 | CSASSLSSYNEQFF
TRBJ2-1 | TRBV7-9 | CASSQKQGAGPYNEQFF
TRBJ2-7 | TRBV4-1 | CASSQGLAGVGSYEQYF
TRBJ2-1 | TRBV27 | CASSPRTLISSYNEQFF
TRBJ2-5 | TRBV12-3/TRBV12-4 | CASSPRGTETQYF
TRBJ2-5 | TRBV25-1 | CASSEFVAEETQYF
TRBJ1-2 | TRBV6-5 | CASSPGGTGRGYTF
TRBJ1-6 | TRBV6-5 | CASRPRGKGSPLHF
TRBJ1-1 | TRBV11-3 | CASSTRQGQAFF
TRBJ1-4 | TRBV4-1 | CASTNLNGATNEKLFF
TRBJ1-4 | TRBV12-3/TRBV12-4 | CASSEGGRKLFF
TRBJ1-5 | TRBV9 | CASSVGKSGNQPQHF
TRBJ2-7 | TRBV5-1 | CASRDSDSSYEQYF
TRBJ2-1 | TRBV18 | CASSPQWGTEQFF
TRBJ1-1 | TRBV7-2 | CASSFEPYTEAFF
TRBJ1-2 | TRBV5-4 | CASSLTLLGSGGYTF
TRBJ2-7 | TRBV5-5 | CASSLGPGQGTRTYEQYF
TRBJ2-1 | TRBV19 | CASTGTAGLEQFF
TRBJ2-4 | TRBV10-3 | CAISSSQGGSIQYF
TRBJ2-5 | TRBV11-3 | CASSLGGGAETQYF
TRBJ2-5 | TRBV5-6 | CASSLFEIQETQYF
TRBJ2-1 | TRBV7-9 | CASTQGVGGSGRINEQFF
TRBJ2-3 | TRBV21-1 | CASSTITAQDTQYF